This record looks at one TCR beta chain sequence and its context. No antigen is known for it. Quantitative 5'-RACE with molecular barcodes produced the TCR beta libraries. TCRdb re-called the 5' RACE reads with MiXCR, one entry per CDR3 protein. Counted here are 750,000 to 850,000 distinct CDR3 sequences, 12% occurring once; the ten biggest clones make up more than 0.5%. The sample is drawn from a study of CD8 T cells in ankylosing spondylitis. Study-wide points: The authors reported significant enrichment of disease-linked clones in matched ankylosing spondylitis synovial fluid. A motif of seven or eight highly homologous TCR beta variants was seen as apparently characteristic of ankylosing spondylitis blood.

The CDR3 runs to 14 residues. CDR1 SGHRS and CDR2 YFSETQ come from the germline V gene. The ends were cut back, 4 bases at V and 0 bases at J, with 10 bases in the middle. This sequence was found in a male donor with ankylosing spondylitis. The sample was blood, either unsorted or a sorted T cell fraction (not recorded which). This chain links TRBV5-1 with TRBJ1-1; no clear D gene. CDR3 sequence: CASSRILMNTEAFF. The CDR3 DNA is TGCGCCAGCAGCCGAATACTAATGAACACTGAAGCTTTCTTT.